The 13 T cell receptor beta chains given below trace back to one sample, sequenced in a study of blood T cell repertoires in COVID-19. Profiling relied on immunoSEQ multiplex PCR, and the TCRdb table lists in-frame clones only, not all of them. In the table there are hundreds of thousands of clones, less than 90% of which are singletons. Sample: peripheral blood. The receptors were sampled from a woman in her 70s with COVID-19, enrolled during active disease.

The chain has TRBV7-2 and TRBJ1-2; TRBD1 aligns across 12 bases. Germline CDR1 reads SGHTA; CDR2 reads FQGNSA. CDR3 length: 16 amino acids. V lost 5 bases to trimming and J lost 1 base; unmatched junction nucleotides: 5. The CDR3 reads CASSAGTGGFNYGYTF. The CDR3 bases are TGTGCCAGCAGCGCCGGGACAGGGGGCTTTAACTATGGCTACACCTTC. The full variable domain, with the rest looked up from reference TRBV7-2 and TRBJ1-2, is GAGVSQSPSNKVTEKGKDVELRCDPISGHTALYWYRQSLGQGLEFLIYFQGNSAPDKSGLPSDRFSAERTGGSVSTLTIQRTQQEDSAVYLCASSAGTGGFNYGYTFGSGTRLTVV.

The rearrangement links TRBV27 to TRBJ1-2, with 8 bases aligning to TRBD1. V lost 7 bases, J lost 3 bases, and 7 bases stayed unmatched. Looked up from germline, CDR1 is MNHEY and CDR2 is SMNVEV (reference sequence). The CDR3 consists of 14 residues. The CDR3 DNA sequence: TGTGCCAGCAAAAAGACGGACAGGGACTATGGCTACACCTTC. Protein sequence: CASKKTDRDYGYTF.

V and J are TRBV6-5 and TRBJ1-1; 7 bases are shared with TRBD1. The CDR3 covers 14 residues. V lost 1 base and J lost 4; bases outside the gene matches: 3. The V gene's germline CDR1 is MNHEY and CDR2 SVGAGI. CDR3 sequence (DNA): TGTGCCAGCAGTTACTACCGACAGGGCACTGAAGCTTTCTTT. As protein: CASSYYRQGTEAFF.

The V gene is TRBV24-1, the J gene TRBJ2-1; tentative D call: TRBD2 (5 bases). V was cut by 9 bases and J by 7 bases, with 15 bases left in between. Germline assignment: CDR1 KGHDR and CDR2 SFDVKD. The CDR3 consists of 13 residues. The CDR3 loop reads CATRTLRGNEQFF. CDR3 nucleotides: TGTGCCACCCGTACTCTTCGAGGGAATGAGCAGTTCTTC.

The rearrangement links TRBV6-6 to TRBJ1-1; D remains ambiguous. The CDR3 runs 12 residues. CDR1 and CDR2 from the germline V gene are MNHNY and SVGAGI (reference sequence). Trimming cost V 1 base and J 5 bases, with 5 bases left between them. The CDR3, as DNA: TGTGCCAGCAGTTACTTAGAGACTGAAGCTTTCTTT. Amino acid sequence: CASSYLETEAFF.

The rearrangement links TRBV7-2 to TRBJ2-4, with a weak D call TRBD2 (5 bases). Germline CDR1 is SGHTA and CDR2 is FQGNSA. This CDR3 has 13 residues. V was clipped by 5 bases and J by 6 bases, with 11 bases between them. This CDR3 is CASSPPGSNIQYF. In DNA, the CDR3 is TGTGCCAGCAGCCCTCCGGGGTCAAACATTCAGTACTTC. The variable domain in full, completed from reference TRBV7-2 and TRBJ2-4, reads GAGVSQSPSNKVTEKGKDVELRCDPISGHTALYWYRQSLGQGLEFLIYFQGNSAPDKSGLPSDRFSAERTGGSVSTLTIQRTQQEDSAVYLCASSPPGSNIQYFGAGTRLSVL.

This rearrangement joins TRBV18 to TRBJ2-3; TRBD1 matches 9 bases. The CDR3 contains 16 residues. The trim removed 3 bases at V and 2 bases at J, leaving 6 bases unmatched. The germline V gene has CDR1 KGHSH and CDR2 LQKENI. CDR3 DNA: TGTGCCAGCTCACCTCAAGGGACAGGGATCACAGATACGCAGTATTTT. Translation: CASSPQGTGITDTQYF.

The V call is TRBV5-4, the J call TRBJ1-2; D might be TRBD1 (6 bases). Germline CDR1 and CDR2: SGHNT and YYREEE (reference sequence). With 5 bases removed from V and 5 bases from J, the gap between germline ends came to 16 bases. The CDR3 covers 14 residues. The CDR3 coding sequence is TGTGCCAGCAGGCGGTACGGGGGGCGGTATGGCTACACCTTC. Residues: CASRRYGGRYGYTF.

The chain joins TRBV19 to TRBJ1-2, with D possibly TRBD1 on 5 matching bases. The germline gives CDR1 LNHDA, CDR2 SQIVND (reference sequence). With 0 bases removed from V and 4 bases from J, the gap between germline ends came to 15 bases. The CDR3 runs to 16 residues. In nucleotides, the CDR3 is TGTGCCAGTAGTATAGATCTCCTGGGAGGGACCTATGGCTACACCTTC. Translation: CASSIDLLGGTYGYTF.

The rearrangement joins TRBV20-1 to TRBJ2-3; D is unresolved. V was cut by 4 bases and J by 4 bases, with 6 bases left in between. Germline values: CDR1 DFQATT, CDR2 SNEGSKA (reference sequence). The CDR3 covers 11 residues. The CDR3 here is CSAKSADTQYF. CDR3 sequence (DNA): TGCAGTGCTAAATCGGCAGATACGCAGTATTTT.

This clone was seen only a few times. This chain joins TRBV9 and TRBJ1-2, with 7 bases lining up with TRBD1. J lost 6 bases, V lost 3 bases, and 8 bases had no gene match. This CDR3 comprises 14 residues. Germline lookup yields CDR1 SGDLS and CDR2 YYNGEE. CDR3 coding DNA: TGTGCCAGCAGCGCCGAGACAGGGTATAATGGCTACACCTTC. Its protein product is CASSAETGYNGYTF.

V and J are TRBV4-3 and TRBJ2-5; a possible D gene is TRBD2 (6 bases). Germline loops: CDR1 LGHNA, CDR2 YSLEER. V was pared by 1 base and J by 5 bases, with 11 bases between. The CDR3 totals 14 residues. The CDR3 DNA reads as TGCGCCAGCAGCCAAGCGGGGGTGGGTGAGACCCAGTACTTC. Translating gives CASSQAGVGETQYF.

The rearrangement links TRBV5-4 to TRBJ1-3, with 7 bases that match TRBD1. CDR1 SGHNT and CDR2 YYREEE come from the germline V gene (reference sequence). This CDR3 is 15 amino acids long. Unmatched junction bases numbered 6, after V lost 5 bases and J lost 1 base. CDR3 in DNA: TGTGCCAGCAGTCACAGGGGAGAGTCTGGAAACACCATATATTTT. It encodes CASSHRGESGNTIYF.